This record concerns one TCR beta chain sequence. Germline V gene lookup returns CDR1 SGHRS and CDR2 YFSETQ. The CDR3 is made up of 16 amino acids. V gave up 4 bases and J gave up 5 bases, with 20 bases separating them. These data belong to a study of blood T cell repertoires in COVID-19. Using immunoSEQ multiplex PCR, the repertoire was profiled, and TCRdb retains in-frame clones only, with some absent. The sample has around 250,000 clones; just under 85% are singletons. J is TRBJ2-3 and V is TRBV5-1, with D perhaps matching TRBD2 (6 bases). Sequencing used peripheral blood. The receptor's source is an elderly woman with acute or convalescent COVID-19. CDR3: CASSIYPGRKGDTQYF. CDR3 nucleotides: TGCGCCAGCAGCATCTATCCAGGGAGGAAAGGAGATACGCAGTATTTT.